These 24 T cell receptor beta chains originate from one sample sequenced in a study of T-cell memory formation after mild COVID-19. TCRdb re-derived calls from the 5' RACE reads in MiXCR, one entry per CDR3 protein. Of about 470,000 distinct CDR3 sequences in the sample, roughly 23% are singletons; the top ten hold around 12%. The sample was PBMCs or a T cell subset sorted from them (not recorded which). Source of these receptors: an adult woman who had mild COVID-19 (a few samples of this study predate the infection). Cell type and time point are not known.

The V and J genes are TRBV7-9 and TRBJ1-2; TRBD1 is a possible D gene (6 bases). V lost 5 bases to trimming and J lost 2 bases, with 15 bases between them. From germline, CDR1 is SEHNR and CDR2 FQNEAQ (reference sequence). The CDR3 consists of 15 residues. Written as DNA, the CDR3 is TGTGCCAGCAGCGCCAGGGACAAGGGGAACTATGGCTACACCTTC. Translation gives CASSARDKGNYGYTF.

This sequence joins TRBV20-1 and TRBJ1-5; 8 bases match TRBD1. This CDR3 has 14 residues. V lost 3 bases to trimming and J lost 1 base; unmatched junction nucleotides: 2. Germline CDR1 and CDR2: DFQATT and SNEGSKA (reference sequence). The chain's CDR3 is CSARTGASNQPQHF. The DNA for the CDR3 is TGCAGTGCTAGGACAGGGGCCAGCAATCAGCCCCAGCATTTT.

This clonotype was counted ten times or more. This CDR3 reads CSVARDTDSGANVLTF. The CDR3 DNA reads TGCAGCGTTGCCCGGGACACCGACTCTGGGGCCAACGTCCTGACTTTC. The chain has TRBV29-1 and TRBJ2-6; D possibly corresponds to TRBD1 (6 bases). CDR3 length: 16 amino acids. Trimming stripped 4 bases from V and 0 bases from J, with 13 bases between. Per the germline V gene, CDR1 is SQVTM and CDR2 is ANQGSEA.

V usage is TRBV10-3 and J usage is TRBJ2-7, with a tentative D call TRBD1 (5 bases). The V gene's germline CDR1 is ENHRY and CDR2 SYGVKD. The CDR3 spans 15 residues. Trimming removed 2 bases from V and 1 base from J, with 12 bases in between. The CDR3 DNA is TGTGCCATCAGTGAGAAGGGGTCCGCTTCCTACGAGCAGTACTTC. As protein: CAISEKGSASYEQYF.

The V and J genes are TRBV5-1 and TRBJ2-4, with TRBD2 matching over 8 bases. V trimming: 4 bases; J trimming: 2 bases; junction bases outside the gene matches: 5. The germline gives CDR1 SGHRS, CDR2 YFSETQ. CDR3 size: 15 residues. The CDR3 bases are TGCGCCAGCAGCCTTAGCGGGACCACCAAAAACATTCAGTACTTC. It yields the protein CASSLSGTTKNIQYF.

This clonotype was seen a few times. This sequence joins TRBV5-4 and TRBJ2-3; TRBD1 or TRBD2 may be the D gene (6 bases each). The V and J ends lost 2 bases and 5 bases respectively, with 12 bases between them. This CDR3 has 14 amino acids. Germline CDR1 reads SGHNT; CDR2 reads YYREEE (reference sequence). The CDR3 sequence is CASSFVRGEDTQYF. CDR3 DNA: TGTGCCAGCAGCTTCGTGAGGGGGGAAGATACGCAGTATTTT.

This clonotype has a handful of counts. V and J are TRBV2 and TRBJ1-6; 7 bases are a match to TRBD1. The germline CDR1 and CDR2 sequences are SNHLY and FYNNEI. CDR3 length equals 16 residues. The J segment lost 7 bases and the V segment lost 4 bases, leaving 10 bases of the junction unmatched. In DNA form, the CDR3 reads TGTGCCAGCAGTGCCCTGGGACAGCGCGGGAATTCACCCCTCCACTTT. As protein: CASSALGQRGNSPLHF.

In its sample, this clonotype was seen a few times. The chain is built from TRBV12-3 or TRBV12-4 and TRBJ2-1; no firm D call. Trimming took off 7 bases at V and 9 bases at J, with 10 bases between the two ends. There are 11 residues in the CDR3. CDR3 sequence: CASMLQIEQFF. CDR3 nucleotides: TGTGCCAGCATGTTGCAAATTGAGCAGTTCTTC.

The V gene is TRBV18, the J gene TRBJ2-5; 10 bases fit TRBD2. Germline trimming cut 3 bases from V and 6 bases from J; bases unmatched to any gene: 7. Germline V lookup: CDR1 KGHSH, CDR2 LQKENI. The CDR3 is 15 amino acids. The CDR3 protein is CASSPNSGGSQTQYF. The CDR3 DNA follows: TGTGCCAGCTCACCGAATAGCGGGGGGAGCCAGACCCAGTACTTC.

The J gene is TRBJ2-7, the V gene TRBV7-9; 11 positions match TRBD2. Trimming at V came to 3 bases and at J to 7 bases, leaving 17 bases not matched to a gene. In germline, CDR1 is SEHNR, CDR2 FQNEAQ (reference sequence). The CDR3 runs to 18 residues. DNA of the CDR3: TGTGCCAGCAGCTTGGGGACTAGCGGCCTAATAGACGTCTGGGAGCAGTACTTC. It is translated as CASSLGTSGLIDVWEQYF.

This clonotype was detected ten times or more. The chain combines TRBV24-1 with TRBJ1-5; D ambiguous. CDR3 length: 14 amino acids. Trimming cost V 1 base and J 2 bases, with 5 bases left between them. Germline V lookup: CDR1 KGHDR, CDR2 SFDVKD. The CDR3 nucleotides are TGTGCCACCAGTGATTTCGCTGGCAATCAGCCCCAGCATTTT. Its protein is CATSDFAGNQPQHF.

The V and J genes are TRBV29-1 and TRBJ2-7, with 8 bases that match TRBD1. The junction had 8 bases not matched to a gene; V was cut back by 7 bases and J by 3 bases. CDR1 SQVTM and CDR2 ANQGSEA come from the germline V gene. This CDR3 is 13 amino acids long. In nucleotides, the CDR3 is TGCAGCGCGATGGACAGGGCTAGCTACGAGCAGTACTTC. As protein: CSAMDRASYEQYF.

This clonotype showed up just a few times. V is TRBV11-2 and J is TRBJ2-5; D not resolved. Per the germline V gene, CDR1 is SGHAT and CDR2 is FQNNGV. This CDR3 has 14 residues. V lost 2 bases and J 5 bases, leaving 12 bases between the germline ends. As DNA, the CDR3 is TGTGCCAGCAGCTTATTGGTGGTCGGGGAGACCCAGTACTTC. Translated, it gives CASSLLVVGETQYF.

This chain connects TRBV9 to TRBJ2-7; tentative D call: TRBD2 (5 bases). The CDR3 loop spans 12 amino acids. Germline assignment: CDR1 SGDLS and CDR2 YYNGEE. Trimming pared 3 bases from V and 6 bases from J, leaving 10 bases between. This CDR3 reads CASSAGGREQYF. DNA of the CDR3: TGTGCCAGCAGCGCCGGCGGGCGCGAGCAGTACTTC.

The rearrangement uses TRBV20-1 and TRBJ2-7, with TRBD1 matching over 10 bases. Germline loops: CDR1 DFQATT, CDR2 SNEGSKA (reference sequence). The V gene end was trimmed by 2 bases and the J gene end by 1 base; junction bases not matched to a gene: 2. The CDR3 contains 14 residues. The CDR3 DNA sequence: TGCAGTGCTAGACCGGGACAGGGGTCCTACGAGCAGTACTTC. Translating gives CSARPGQGSYEQYF.

J is TRBJ2-5 and V is TRBV15, with D unresolved. The CDR3 has 13 residues. In germline, CDR1 is LNHNV, CDR2 YYDKDF (reference sequence). Trimming left V 0 bases short and J 4 bases short, with 6 bases between. CDR3 sequence: CATSREGLETQYF. The CDR3 DNA sequence: TGTGCCACCAGCAGAGAGGGGTTAGAGACCCAGTACTTC.

This chain links TRBV5-1 with TRBJ1-4; 7 bases align to TRBD1. The CDR3 runs 16 residues. With 0 bases clipped from V and 4 bases from J, the junction kept 6 bases outside the gene matches. The V gene's germline CDR1 is SGHRS and CDR2 YFSETQ. The CDR3: CASSLGTGAYNEKLFF. The CDR3 DNA is TGCGCCAGCAGCTTGGGGACAGGCGCTTATAATGAAAAACTGTTTTTT.

V usage is TRBV19 and J usage is TRBJ2-5; 10 bases are a match to TRBD1. Losses at the gene ends were 5 bases for V and 3 bases for J; bases not matched to a gene: 6. Germline lookup yields CDR1 LNHDA and CDR2 SQIVND (reference sequence). The CDR3 extends over 15 amino acids. In DNA, the CDR3 is TGTGCCAGTAGTGGCACCGGGACAGGGGAAGAGACCCAGTACTTC. Its translation is CASSGTGTGEETQYF. The variable domain in full, completed from reference TRBV19 and TRBJ2-5, reads DGGITQSPKYLFRKEGQNVTLSCEQNLNHDAMYWYRQDPGQGLRLIYYSQIVNDFQKGDIAEGYSVSREKKESFPLTVTSAQKNPTAFYLCASSGTGTGEETQYFGPGTRLLVL.

The chain links TRBV6-2 or TRBV6-3 to TRBJ2-6, with D possibly matching TRBD1 (5 bases). Looked up from germline, CDR1 is MNHEY and CDR2 is SVGEGT. There are 15 residues in the CDR3. V lost 5 bases and J lost 0, with 8 bases in between. Written as DNA, the CDR3 is TGTGCCAGCAGTGGGGCCAGCTCTGGGGCCAACGTCCTGACTTTC. Its translation is CASSGASSGANVLTF.

The gene calls are TRBV5-6 and TRBJ2-7, with TRBD1 identical over 11 bases. Losses at the gene ends were 5 bases for V and 3 bases for J; bases not matched to a gene: 7. The germline V gene has CDR1 SGHDT and CDR2 YYEEEE. The CDR3 covers 15 residues. CDR3 residues: CASRRDRGTLYEQYF. As DNA, the CDR3 is TGTGCCAGCAGACGGGACAGGGGGACCCTCTACGAGCAGTACTTC.

The chain combines TRBV10-3 with TRBJ2-7; no clear D. V shed 6 bases and J shed 0 bases, with 9 bases lying between them. There are 13 residues in the CDR3. Looked up from germline, CDR1 is ENHRY and CDR2 is SYGVKD. The CDR3 bases are TGTGCCATCAGGATAGAACACTCCTACGAGCAGTACTTC. Translating gives CAIRIEHSYEQYF.

This clonotype was detected only a few times. The V and J genes are TRBV25-1 and TRBJ2-7; D unresolved. The CDR3 is 13 residues long. V lost 7 bases and J lost 5, with 15 bases in between. Germline V gives CDR1 MGHDK, CDR2 SYGVNS. The CDR3 bases are TGTGCCAGCACCGAGACGGGCCGGAACGAGCAGTACTTC. This codes for CASTETGRNEQYF.

V gene TRBV29-1 combines with J gene TRBJ2-7; 13 bases are a match to TRBD2. Trimming at V came to 7 bases and at J to 3 bases, leaving 6 bases not matched to a gene. This CDR3 has 14 residues. Germline-derived CDR1 and CDR2 are SQVTM and ANQGSEA. CDR3 amino acids: CSARTSGSIYEQYF. As DNA, the CDR3 is TGCAGCGCTAGGACTAGCGGGAGTATCTACGAGCAGTACTTC.

This clonotype has a handful of counts. CDR3 sequence reads: CASSPSGRAVDTQYF. The CDR3 DNA reads as TGTGCCAGCAGTCCTAGCGGGAGGGCTGTAGATACGCAGTATTTT. The gene calls are TRBV12-3 or TRBV12-4 and TRBJ2-3, with 12 bases aligning to TRBD2. The CDR3 spans 15 residues. The V gene end was trimmed by 5 bases and the J gene end by 5 bases; junction bases not matched to a gene: 5.